This T cell receptor beta chain is from a study of blood T cell repertoires in COVID-19 (dated by TCRdb to about 2020). About the investigation overall: Collaborator samples came from the United States, Italy and Spain and covered acute and convalescent phases of COVID-19. The prospective study material was composed of cDNA or gDNA derived from T cells, B-cell-depleted T cells, or PBMCs. The dataset comprised deeply sampled blood TCRbeta repertoires from subjects exposed to, actively infected with, or recovered from COVID-19. A freely available public database, intended as a resource for researchers studying the immune response to SARS-CoV-2, is where the repertoires were released. Samples came from the ongoing ImmuneRACE study (first 160 participants) plus 1,254 subjects from 6 global collaborators. The sample metadata nearly always contained a de-identified subject ID, COVID-19 status, age in years and sex. Where available, HLA class I and class II types were taken from metadata supplied by the sample provider and were not determined by assay-based typing.

The table lists this clone with a few counts. Its antigen has not been determined. One base away there is no much larger clone; base qualities are not given. Overall results and qualifications from the work: Clinical and demographic metadata were provided uncurated, with the amount varying by source and participant.

Collaborating institutions collected whole blood in K2EDTA tubes following their own protocols. For TCRbeta analysis, collaborators shipped samples in one of three forms: frozen whole blood, isolated PBMCs, or DNA extracted from either of those sample types. V is shortened by 0 bases, J by 4 bases, and the region joining them spans 7 bases. Looking up the germline V gene yields CDR1 MNHNS and CDR2 SASEGT. The CDR3 holds 14 amino acids from the cysteine to the phenylalanine. This entry keeps only the CDR3 DNA: 42 bases, framed from base 1. The immunoSEQ Assay, a bias-controlled multiplex PCR, was used to amplify TCRbeta CDR3 regions from genomic DNA. On the authors' methods: The number of nucleated cells in each sample was estimated from the amplification of reference gene primers within the assay. To quantify the absolute abundance of each unique TCRbeta CDR3 rearrangement, sequence reads were collapsed and filtered. For each sample, productive Simpson clonality was calculated by taking the square root of Simpson's diversity index across productive rearrangements. TCRdb took this table from immuneACCESS and kept in-frame rearrangements with V and J called. Such tables lack part of the clones; where checked against another copy, unresolved V genes explain under half of the gap, and the rest is unexplained. Clonal size and the V and J genes are those of that table, whereas D and trimming came from the DNA. The table for this sample lists under 110,000 clones; approximately 89% of them were counted only once. Approximately 10% of the sample comes from the top ten.

This receptor was taken from a woman in her 30s with acute or convalescent COVID-19. Material: peripheral blood. This receptor chain uses TRBV6-1 and TRBJ1-5, with the D gene not confidently named. The nucleotide sequence reads as follows: TGTGCCAGCAGTGAAGCTGGAGGGAATCAGCCCCAGCATTTT. It translates to CASSEAGGNQPQHF.